The 7 T cell receptor beta chains below all came from one sample that was sequenced in a study of Ad26.COV2.S vaccination and SARS-CoV-2 variants. TCRdb's copy holds only in-frame clones and misses some; the assay was immunoSEQ multiplex PCR. The sample consists of hundreds of thousands of clones, about nine tenths of them appearing once. The treatment denotes: some 20 received Ad26.COV2.S at low or high dose, single or two shots; several received placebo; per-sample allocation not given. The samples date from day 63 after the first vaccine or placebo injection. The sample here was peripheral blood, taken in a trial of Ad26.COV2.S vaccine versus placebo. The receptors derive from a person between 18 and 65 years old who received the Ad26.COV2.S COVID-19 vaccine or a placebo.

The chain carries TRBV29-1 and TRBJ2-7; D gene uncertain. Trimming removed 1 base from V and 3 bases from J, with 13 bases in between. This CDR3 has 14 residues. Germline values: CDR1 SQVTM, CDR2 ANQGSEA. The CDR3, as DNA: TGCAGCGTTGAAGGTTCGTTGGGCAGCTACGAGCAGTACTTC. This codes for CSVEGSLGSYEQYF.

The CDR3 loop reads CASSSTGFNEKLFF. CDR3 nucleotide sequence: TGTGCCAGCAGTAGCACAGGGTTTAATGAAAAACTGTTTTTT. The genes are TRBV6-5 and TRBJ1-4; maybe TRBD1 (6 bases). The ends were cut back, 5 bases at V and 4 bases at J, with 11 bases in the middle. CDR3 length: 14 amino acids. Germline-derived CDR1 and CDR2 are MNHEY and SVGAGI.

This rearrangement joins TRBV5-1 to TRBJ2-5; D perhaps matches TRBD1 (6 bases). CDR3 size: 18 residues. CDR1 is SGHRS and CDR2 is YFSETQ in the germline V gene. The germline V and J ends were trimmed by 0 bases and 2 bases, with 20 bases remaining between them. The CDR3 DNA sequence: TGCGCCAGCAGCTTGGGTTTAACAGGGCGGGTTACTCAAGAGACCCAGTACTTC. Its translation is CASSLGLTGRVTQETQYF.

This clone appeared a single time. This chain uses TRBV2 with TRBJ1-1, with D unclear. Germline lookup yields CDR1 SNHLY and CDR2 FYNNEI. Trimming cost V 6 bases and J 1 base, with 12 bases left between them. This CDR3 contains 14 residues. The chain's CDR3 is CASSRDQRNTEAFF. In DNA form, the CDR3 reads TGTGCCAGCAGCCGGGATCAGAGGAACACTGAAGCTTTCTTT. The complete variable domain, with remaining parts taken from reference TRBV2 and TRBJ1-1, reads EPEVTQTPSHQVTQMGQEVILRCVPISNHLYFYWYRQILGQKVEFLVSFYNNEISEKSEIFDDQFSVERPDGSNFTLKIRSTKLEDSAMYFCASSRDQRNTEAFFGQGTRLTVV.

J is TRBJ2-2 and V is TRBV7-3; 7 bases agree with TRBD1. Germline assignment: CDR1 SGHTA and CDR2 FQGTGA. The CDR3 length is 15 residues. Losses at the gene ends were 0 bases for V and 6 bases for J; bases not matched to a gene: 4. The CDR3 loop reads CASSLTGGSAGELFF. CDR3 sequence (DNA): TGTGCCAGCAGCTTAACAGGGGGCAGTGCCGGGGAGCTGTTTTTT.

The chain carries TRBV5-6 and TRBJ2-3; 10 nucleotides agree with TRBD2. Per the germline V gene, CDR1 is SGHDT and CDR2 is YYEEEE. The V gene end was trimmed by 5 bases and the J gene end by 2 bases; junction bases not matched to a gene: 8. This CDR3 has 16 amino acids. The CDR3 nucleotides read TGTGCCAGCAGATCAATAGCGGGGGGCCTCACAGATACGCAGTATTTT. Protein sequence: CASRSIAGGLTDTQYF.

The chain recombines TRBV5-6 with TRBJ1-1, with D maybe TRBD1 (5 bases). V lost 0 bases and J 3 bases, leaving 9 bases between the germline ends. The germline V gene has CDR1 SGHDT and CDR2 YYEEEE. This CDR3 is built from 14 residues. The CDR3 nucleotides are TGTGCCAGCAGCTTGGTGGGGGGAGACACTGAAGCTTTCTTT. Encoded protein: CASSLVGGDTEAFF.